This TCR beta chain was identified in a study of vaccination effects on CD4 cells after COVID-19. For the study at large: Participants were vaccinated with two doses of either the BNT162b2 or mRNA-1273 vaccine.

Antigen-specific CD4+ T cells were expanded with viral peptide pools in the ViraFEST assay before sequencing. Cells that had been cultured for roughly ten days were the source of isolated CD4+ T cells. Among the vaccine recipients, none had a prior SARS-CoV-2 infection, and nucleocapsid antibodies were negative. The researchers cultured around 2 million PBMC per well with about 10 IU/ml IL-2 and roughly 10 ug/ml peptides. Between the trimmed V and J ends, which lost 4 bases and 5 bases, there was a span of 27 bases. The CDR3 runs 18 residues. Germline CDR1 is SGHRS and CDR2 is YFSETQ. Only in-frame clones appear in the TCRdb table, and some are missing; sequencing was by immunoSEQ multiplex PCR. In the table there are roughly 20,000 clones, roughly 73% of which are singletons. Study results and limitations: Early post-infection timepoints were missing from the study, which also had few convalescent patients. Late after vaccination, infection- and vaccine-induced clones showed marked clonal contraction.

On this clone: No antigen is known for it.

The sequence came from a human donor who received a COVID-19 vaccine. The input for sequencing was CD4+ T cells from PBMCs cultured with HCoV-NL63 spike peptides, taken before COVID-19 vaccination. V gene TRBV5-1 combines with J gene TRBJ2-5; unclear D gene. For the CDR3, the DNA is TGCGCCAGCAGCCATGCTCGATTTACGGTCTTCGAATCGGAGACCCAGTACTTC. It specifies CASSHARFTVFESETQYF.